This section outlines one T cell receptor (beta chain) sequence together with its context. Its antigen is unknown. This entry is derived from a study of OX40 agonist ivuxolimab in advanced cancers. Study-wide context: Administration of intravenous ivuxolimab to patients occurred every 2 weeks at 0.01 to 10 mg/kg. The study, taken as a whole, reports: Normalized T-cell clonal expansion was also low in some nonresponders.

Libraries were prepared by immunoSEQ multiplex PCR; TCRdb keeps only in-frame clonotypes and omits some of them. The data show about 65,000 clones, around nine tenths seen once. The receptor's source is an adult with an advanced solid tumor such as melanoma, head and neck, liver or kidney cancer. Specimen: CD4+ or CD8+ T cells sorted from blood, collected in a trial of the OX40 agonist ivuxolimab.

In DNA, the CDR3 is TGTGCCAGCAGTCCCGGCGGCACTGAAGCTTTCTTT. This codes for CASSPGGTEAFF. The chain couples TRBV25-1 to TRBJ1-1; no clear D. The germline V and J ends were trimmed by 5 bases and 4 bases, with 8 bases remaining between them. This CDR3 has 12 amino acids. Germline CDR1 MGHDK, CDR2 SYGVNS.